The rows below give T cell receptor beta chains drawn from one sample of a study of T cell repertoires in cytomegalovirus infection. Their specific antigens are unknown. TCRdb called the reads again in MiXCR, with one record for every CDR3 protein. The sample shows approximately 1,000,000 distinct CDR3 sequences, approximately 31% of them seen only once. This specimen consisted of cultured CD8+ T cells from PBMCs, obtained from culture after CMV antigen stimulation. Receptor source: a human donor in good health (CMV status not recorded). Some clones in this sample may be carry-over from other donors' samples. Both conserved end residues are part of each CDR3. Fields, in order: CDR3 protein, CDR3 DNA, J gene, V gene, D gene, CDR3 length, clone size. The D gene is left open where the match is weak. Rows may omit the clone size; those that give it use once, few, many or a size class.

cdr3_aa: CASSIDPEGYYEQYF; cdr3_nt: TGTGCCAGTAGTATAGACCCCGAGGGGTACTACGAGCAGTACTTC; j_call: TRBJ2-7; v_call: TRBV19; d_call: .; cdr3_length: 15; clone_size: few
cdr3_aa: CASVPLRDTHQPQHF; cdr3_nt: TGTGCCAGTGTACCCCTACGGGACACTCATCAGCCCCAGCATTTT; j_call: TRBJ1-5; v_call: TRBV19; d_call: .; cdr3_length: 15; clone_size: few
cdr3_aa: CAIRVPAGYTF; cdr3_nt: TGTGCCATCAGGGTCCCGGCTGGCTACACCTTC; j_call: TRBJ1-2; v_call: TRBV10-3; d_call: .; cdr3_length: 11; clone_size: few
cdr3_aa: CASSSLTGTLGTGYAKNIQYF; cdr3_nt: TGTGCCAGCAGTTCGCTTACCGGGACATTAGGGACCGGCTATGCCAAAAACATTCAGTACTTC; j_call: TRBJ2-4; v_call: TRBV27; d_call: .; cdr3_length: 21; clone_size: few
cdr3_aa: CASNMGQGSNQPQHF; cdr3_nt: TGTGCCAGCAACATGGGACAGGGGAGCAATCAGCCCCAGCATTTT; j_call: TRBJ1-5; v_call: TRBV5-6; d_call: TRBD1; cdr3_length: 15; clone_size: .
cdr3_aa: CASSTGLDNNSPLHF; cdr3_nt: TGCGCCAGCAGCACTGGCCTGGACAACAATTCACCCCTCCACTTT; j_call: TRBJ1-6; v_call: TRBV5-1; d_call: .; cdr3_length: 15; clone_size: .
cdr3_aa: CASSTRTGEDGYTF; cdr3_nt: TGCGCCAGCAGCACCAGGACAGGGGAGGATGGCTACACCTTC; j_call: TRBJ1-2; v_call: TRBV5-1; d_call: TRBD1; cdr3_length: 14; clone_size: few
cdr3_aa: CASSYYRTTSTNQETQYF; cdr3_nt: TGTGCCAGCAGTTACTACCGCACGACTAGCACGAACCAAGAGACCCAGTACTTC; j_call: TRBJ2-5; v_call: TRBV6-6; d_call: TRBD2; cdr3_length: 18; clone_size: .
cdr3_aa: CASSFLGGQGYTF; cdr3_nt: TGTGCCAGCAGCTTTCTTGGGGGCCAGGGCTACACCTTC; j_call: TRBJ1-2; v_call: TRBV7-3; d_call: .; cdr3_length: 13; clone_size: few
cdr3_aa: CASSIRASYEQYF; cdr3_nt: TGTGCCAGCAGCATCCGGGCCTCCTACGAGCAGTACTTC; j_call: TRBJ2-7; v_call: TRBV7-9; d_call: .; cdr3_length: 13; clone_size: .
cdr3_aa: CASSVDRGLSQPQHF; cdr3_nt: TGTGCCAGCAGCGTAGACAGGGGGTTAAGTCAGCCCCAGCATTTT; j_call: TRBJ1-5; v_call: TRBV5-5; d_call: TRBD1; cdr3_length: 15; clone_size: few
cdr3_aa: CASSLERGTEAFF; cdr3_nt: TGTGCCAGCAGCTTAGAAAGGGGCACTGAAGCTTTCTTT; j_call: TRBJ1-1; v_call: TRBV7-6; d_call: .; cdr3_length: 13; clone_size: many
cdr3_aa: CASSTFLTATSTDTQYF; cdr3_nt: TGTGCCAGCAGTACTTTCCTGACGGCGACTAGCACAGATACGCAGTATTTT; j_call: TRBJ2-3; v_call: TRBV2; d_call: .; cdr3_length: 17; clone_size: .
cdr3_aa: CASSQERPGPNSPLHF; cdr3_nt: TGTGCCAGCAGCCAAGAACGGCCAGGGCCAAATTCACCCCTCCACTTT; j_call: TRBJ1-6; v_call: TRBV14; d_call: .; cdr3_length: 16; clone_size: few
cdr3_aa: CAIVPPQLLGQFF; cdr3_nt: TGTGCCATCGTTCCGCCTCAATTGCTGGGGCAGTTCTTC; j_call: TRBJ2-1; v_call: TRBV6-1; d_call: .; cdr3_length: 13; clone_size: .
cdr3_aa: CASSSESGDRTNEKLFF; cdr3_nt: TGTGCCAGCAGCTCGGAAAGCGGGGACAGGACTAATGAAAAACTGTTTTTT; j_call: TRBJ1-4; v_call: TRBV7-6; d_call: TRBD1; cdr3_length: 17; clone_size: .
cdr3_aa: CASSPLPSQETQYF; cdr3_nt: TGTGCCAGCAGCCCTTTACCCTCTCAAGAGACCCAGTACTTC; j_call: TRBJ2-5; v_call: TRBV7-3; d_call: .; cdr3_length: 14; clone_size: .
cdr3_aa: CASSYFGQNNEQFF; cdr3_nt: TGTGCCAGCAGCTACTTCGGACAGAACAATGAGCAGTTCTTC; j_call: TRBJ2-1; v_call: TRBV3-1; d_call: .; cdr3_length: 14; clone_size: .
cdr3_aa: CASSGGSGEEPQHF; cdr3_nt: TGTGCCAGCAGCGGGGGGTCCGGCGAGGAGCCCCAGCATTTT; j_call: TRBJ1-5; v_call: TRBV7-2; d_call: .; cdr3_length: 14; clone_size: many
cdr3_aa: CASSQERWGYGYTF; cdr3_nt: TGCGCCAGCAGCCAAGAAAGATGGGGATATGGCTACACCTTC; j_call: TRBJ1-2; v_call: TRBV4-1; d_call: .; cdr3_length: 14; clone_size: few
cdr3_aa: CASSQEGGGTLYNEQFF; cdr3_nt: TGCGCCAGCAGCCAAGAGGGCGGGGGGACACTTTACAATGAGCAGTTCTTC; j_call: TRBJ2-1; v_call: TRBV4-1; d_call: TRBD2; cdr3_length: 17; clone_size: few
cdr3_aa: CAYPQGNFGNTIYF; cdr3_nt: TGTGCCTACCCTCAGGGGAACTTTGGAAACACCATATATTTT; j_call: TRBJ1-3; v_call: TRBV7-9; d_call: .; cdr3_length: 14; clone_size: many
cdr3_aa: CSACPTGGVYNEQFF; cdr3_nt: TGCAGTGCCTGCCCGACAGGGGGGGTTTACAATGAGCAGTTCTTC; j_call: TRBJ2-1; v_call: TRBV20-1; d_call: TRBD1; cdr3_length: 15; clone_size: once
cdr3_aa: CASSLIRTVNEKLFF; cdr3_nt: TGTGCCAGCAGCTTAATTCGGACGGTAAATGAAAAACTGTTTTTT; j_call: TRBJ1-4; v_call: TRBV7-2; d_call: .; cdr3_length: 15; clone_size: many
cdr3_aa: CSARDWRDLTTSNTGELFF; cdr3_nt: TGCAGTGCTAGAGATTGGAGGGACTTAACCACTTCGAACACCGGGGAGCTGTTTTTT; j_call: TRBJ2-2; v_call: TRBV20-1; d_call: .; cdr3_length: 19; clone_size: .
cdr3_aa: CASPEGEGVNTEAFF; cdr3_nt: TGTGCCAGCCCCGAGGGGGAGGGAGTGAACACTGAAGCTTTCTTT; j_call: TRBJ1-1; v_call: TRBV7-9; d_call: .; cdr3_length: 15; clone_size: .
cdr3_aa: CASSNLQDYKQYF; cdr3_nt: TGTGCCAGCAGTAACCTACAGGATTACAAGCAGTACTTC; j_call: TRBJ2-7; v_call: TRBV6-1; d_call: .; cdr3_length: 13; clone_size: many
cdr3_aa: CASSPKRDSSTDTQYF; cdr3_nt: TGTGCCAGCAGCCCCAAAAGAGACAGTAGCACAGATACGCAGTATTTT; j_call: TRBJ2-3; v_call: TRBV9; d_call: .; cdr3_length: 16; clone_size: .
cdr3_aa: CASWDSLAKNIQYF; cdr3_nt: TGTGCCAGCTGGGATTCTCTAGCCAAAAACATTCAGTACTTC; j_call: TRBJ2-4; v_call: TRBV27; d_call: .; cdr3_length: 14; clone_size: .
cdr3_aa: CASGEPYTGELFF; cdr3_nt: TGTGCCAGCGGGGAGCCCTACACCGGGGAGCTGTTTTTT; j_call: TRBJ2-2; v_call: TRBV6-1; d_call: .; cdr3_length: 13; clone_size: few
cdr3_aa: CASSVSGFAGELFF; cdr3_nt: TGTGCCAGCAGCGTATCAGGGTTTGCCGGGGAGCTGTTTTTT; j_call: TRBJ2-2; v_call: TRBV9; d_call: .; cdr3_length: 14; clone_size: few
cdr3_aa: CASSLETHEQFF; cdr3_nt: TGTGCCAGCAGCTTAGAAACCCATGAGCAGTTCTTC; j_call: TRBJ2-1; v_call: TRBV7-8; d_call: .; cdr3_length: 12; clone_size: many
cdr3_aa: CASSGRKRPGSGANVLTF; cdr3_nt: TGTGCCAGCAGCGGTCGTAAGAGACCCGGTTCTGGGGCCAACGTCCTGACTTTC; j_call: TRBJ2-6; v_call: TRBV7-4; d_call: .; cdr3_length: 18; clone_size: .
cdr3_aa: CASRETDTQYF; cdr3_nt: TGTGCCAGCAGGGAGACAGATACGCAGTATTTT; j_call: TRBJ2-3; v_call: TRBV2; d_call: .; cdr3_length: 11; clone_size: few
cdr3_aa: CASSQGLPNRGSGNEQFF; cdr3_nt: TGCGCCAGCAGTCAAGGTTTACCTAATAGAGGAAGCGGCAATGAGCAGTTCTTC; j_call: TRBJ2-1; v_call: TRBV23-1; d_call: .; cdr3_length: 18; clone_size: .
cdr3_aa: CASSVTGNSGANVLTF; cdr3_nt: TGTGCCAGCAGCGTTACAGGGAACTCTGGGGCCAACGTCCTGACTTTC; j_call: TRBJ2-6; v_call: TRBV9; d_call: .; cdr3_length: 16; clone_size: once
cdr3_aa: CASSFGGRRNEKLFF; cdr3_nt: TGTGCCAGCAGCTTTGGCGGCAGGAGGAATGAAAAACTGTTTTTT; j_call: TRBJ1-4; v_call: TRBV7-6; d_call: .; cdr3_length: 15; clone_size: .
cdr3_aa: CASSYETSGYTDTQYF; cdr3_nt: TGTGCCAGCAGCTATGAGACTAGCGGTTACACAGATACGCAGTATTTT; j_call: TRBJ2-3; v_call: TRBV6-5; d_call: TRBD2; cdr3_length: 16; clone_size: .
cdr3_aa: CASRGRAYNSPLHF; cdr3_nt: TGTGCCAGCAGGGGCAGGGCTTATAATTCACCCCTCCACTTT; j_call: TRBJ1-6; v_call: TRBV6-8; d_call: .; cdr3_length: 14; clone_size: .
cdr3_aa: CATSRVRGAPYEQYF; cdr3_nt: TGTGCCACCAGCAGAGTTAGGGGGGCCCCGTACGAGCAGTACTTC; j_call: TRBJ2-7; v_call: TRBV15; d_call: .; cdr3_length: 15; clone_size: .
cdr3_aa: CSVEDGDLNTEAFF; cdr3_nt: TGCAGCGTTGAAGATGGGGATTTGAACACTGAAGCTTTCTTT; j_call: TRBJ1-1; v_call: TRBV29-1; d_call: .; cdr3_length: 14; clone_size: .
cdr3_aa: CASSLGLAGLTEAFF; cdr3_nt: TGTGCCAGCAGTTTAGGCCTAGCGGGGCTCACTGAAGCTTTCTTT; j_call: TRBJ1-1; v_call: TRBV12-3/TRBV12-4; d_call: .; cdr3_length: 15; clone_size: few
cdr3_aa: CASSIRWTGRSYNEQFF; cdr3_nt: TGTGCCAGTAGTATTAGGTGGACAGGCCGCTCCTACAATGAGCAGTTCTTC; j_call: TRBJ2-1; v_call: TRBV19; d_call: TRBD1; cdr3_length: 17; clone_size: once
cdr3_aa: CASSPSGTDEQYF; cdr3_nt: TGCGCCAGCAGCCCCTCGGGGACGGACGAGCAGTACTTC; j_call: TRBJ2-7; v_call: TRBV5-1; d_call: .; cdr3_length: 13; clone_size: .
cdr3_aa: CASSPSGEGMNTEAFF; cdr3_nt: TGTGCCAGCTCACCTTCGGGAGAAGGGATGAACACTGAAGCTTTCTTT; j_call: TRBJ1-1; v_call: TRBV18; d_call: .; cdr3_length: 16; clone_size: .
cdr3_aa: CASSFDSGHFKQFF; cdr3_nt: TGTGCCAGCAGCTTCGACAGTGGCCATTTCAAGCAGTTCTTC; j_call: TRBJ2-1; v_call: TRBV5-6; d_call: .; cdr3_length: 14; clone_size: .
cdr3_aa: CASSYSVATMNTEAFF; cdr3_nt: TGTGCCAGCAGTTACTCGGTGGCTACAATGAACACTGAAGCTTTCTTT; j_call: TRBJ1-1; v_call: TRBV6-5; d_call: .; cdr3_length: 16; clone_size: few
cdr3_aa: CASSIADTQYF; cdr3_nt: TGTGCCAGTAGTATAGCAGATACGCAGTATTTT; j_call: TRBJ2-3; v_call: TRBV19; d_call: .; cdr3_length: 11; clone_size: .
cdr3_aa: CASSQERTGKFDYTF; cdr3_nt: TGCGCCAGCAGCCAAGAAAGGACAGGGAAATTTGACTACACCTTC; j_call: TRBJ1-2; v_call: TRBV4-3; d_call: TRBD1; cdr3_length: 15; clone_size: .
cdr3_aa: CASSPQGAGTDTQYF; cdr3_nt: TGTGCCAGCTCACCACAGGGGGCTGGCACAGATACGCAGTATTTT; j_call: TRBJ2-3; v_call: TRBV18; d_call: TRBD1; cdr3_length: 15; clone_size: .
cdr3_aa: CASSLYVGGGNTIYF; cdr3_nt: TGTGCCAGCAGCTTATACGTGGGTGGTGGAAACACCATATATTTT; j_call: TRBJ1-3; v_call: TRBV7-9; d_call: .; cdr3_length: 15; clone_size: .